This entry lists 21 T cell receptor beta chains sequenced from one sample in a study of T cell repertoires in cytomegalovirus infection. TCRdb re-derived calls from the reads in MiXCR, one entry per CDR3 protein. The repertoire has tens of thousands of distinct CDR3 sequences, 4% of them found once; the top ten carry 22%. The sample consisted of PBMCs. The receptors shown here come from a human donor in good health (CMV status not recorded). Some clones in this sample may be carry-over from other donors' samples.

Many counts were recorded for this clonotype. The chain recombines TRBV7-2 with TRBJ1-1; D is uncertain. V shed 6 bases and J shed 4 bases, with 6 bases lying between them. The CDR3 length is 11 residues. Per germline, CDR1 SGHTA and CDR2 FQGNSA. The DNA for the CDR3 is TGTGCCAGCAGTGTGGGCACTGAAGCTTTCTTT. It codes for CASSVGTEAFF.

This clonotype was picked up many times. The rearrangement uses TRBV19 and TRBJ2-1; unclear D gene. V gave up 7 bases and J gave up 4 bases, with 14 bases separating them. CDR3 size: 14 residues. Looked up from germline, CDR1 is LNHDA and CDR2 is SQIVND (reference sequence). The CDR3 protein is CASIGQPHYNEQFF. DNA for the CDR3: TGTGCCAGTATTGGGCAACCCCATTACAATGAGCAGTTCTTC.

In its sample, this clonotype was seen many times. The chain employs TRBV7-2 and TRBJ1-4; no firm D call. There are 15 residues in the CDR3. Germline CDR1 and CDR2: SGHTA and FQGNSA. V was cut by 5 bases and J by 4 bases, with 14 bases left in between. The CDR3 DNA follows: TGTGCCAGCAGCCCAAGAGGGTCCGATAATGAAAAACTGTTTTTT. Translating it yields CASSPRGSDNEKLFF.

This clonotype was counted many times. The chain recombines TRBV5-1 with TRBJ2-5; 10 nucleotides match TRBD1. The CDR3 runs 14 residues. V gave up 8 bases and J gave up 5 bases; unmatched junction bases: 9. The germline gives CDR1 SGHRS, CDR2 YFSETQ. The CDR3 DNA sequence: TGCGCCAGTACGCCGGGACAGGGGAGGGAGACCCAGTACTTC. It specifies CASTPGQGRETQYF. Looking up the rest from reference TRBV5-1 and TRBJ2-5 gives the full variable domain: KAGVTQTPRYLIKTRGQQVTLSCSPISGHRSVSWYQQTPGQGLQFLFEYFSETQRNKGNFPGRFSGRQFSNSRSEMNVSTLELGDSALYLCASTPGQGRETQYFGPGTRLLVL.

This clonotype appeared many times. The V gene is TRBV20-1, the J gene TRBJ2-5; 7 bases agree with TRBD2. V was pared by 6 bases and J by 5 bases, with 9 bases of the junction left unmatched. This CDR3 region has 13 residues. Germline V gene data show CDR1 as DFQATT and CDR2 as SNEGSKA (reference sequence). The CDR3 region has the DNA TGCAGTGCGAGAAGCGGGGTCGGGGAGACCCAGTACTTC. Translated: CSARSGVGETQYF.

There are a few counts of this clonotype. The chain has TRBV7-4 and TRBJ2-5, with D tentatively TRBD1 (5 bases). Per the germline V gene, CDR1 is SGHVT and CDR2 is SQSDAQ. The V and J ends lost 0 bases and 2 bases respectively, with 10 bases between them. The CDR3 is 15 amino acids. The chain's CDR3 is CASSLALTEQETQYF. DNA for the CDR3: TGTGCCAGCAGCTTAGCGCTGACAGAACAAGAGACCCAGTACTTC.

This clonotype has a count of ten or more. This chain connects TRBV28 to TRBJ1-3; TRBD1 might be the D (5 bases). Trimming pared 5 bases from V and 2 bases from J, leaving 10 bases between. This CDR3 is 14 amino acids long. The V gene's germline CDR1 is MDHEN and CDR2 SYDVKM. CDR3 sequence reads: CASSRQTAGNTIYF. The CDR3 nucleotides are TGTGCCAGCAGTAGACAGACAGCTGGAAACACCATATATTTT.

This clonotype was observed at least ten times. Germline is not matched at one junction end, which may reflect a read error. The J gene is TRBJ1-2, the V gene TRBV29-1; TRBD1 might be the D (6 bases). The CDR3 has 14 residues. From germline, CDR1 is SQVTM and CDR2 ANQGSEA. This chain's CDR3 is CSAEAGAGNYGYTF. CDR3 in DNA: TGCAGCGCTGAAGCGGGGGCTGGGAACTATGGCTACACCTTC.

The sample holds many counts of this clonotype. The chain carries TRBV7-9 and TRBJ2-7; D is undetermined. Per the germline V gene, CDR1 is SEHNR and CDR2 is FQNEAQ (reference sequence). CDR3 length: 16 residues. The germline V and J ends were trimmed by 5 bases and 6 bases, with 23 bases remaining between them. The CDR3 DNA reads TGTGCCAGCAGCCCCCCCCCGGGCCCCGGGCTACTCGAGCAGTACTTC. It is translated as CASSPPPGPGLLEQYF.

A few counts support this clonotype. V usage is TRBV7-8 and J usage is TRBJ1-5; unclear D gene. Trimming cost V 5 bases and J 6 bases, with 14 bases left between them. Germline loops: CDR1 SGHVS, CDR2 FQNEAQ. This CDR3 spans 14 amino acids. The CDR3 protein is CASSNFHAGQPQHF. CDR3 DNA: TGTGCCAGCAGCAACTTCCACGCAGGTCAGCCCCAGCATTTT.

V gene TRBV7-2 combines with J gene TRBJ2-1; 8 bases map to TRBD2. V was clipped by 1 base and J by 9 bases; unmatched bases: 5. CDR3 size: 14 residues. Germline CDR1 is SGHTA and CDR2 is FQGNSA. DNA of the CDR3: TGTGCCAGCAGCTTAGTTGCCGGGAGGGGTGAGCAGTTCTTC. This sequence encodes CASSLVAGRGEQFF.

This clonotype was recorded many times. The chain employs TRBV6-6 and TRBJ2-5; possible D gene TRBD1, 6 bases. V lost 8 bases and J 4 bases, leaving 20 bases between the germline ends. This CDR3 spans 15 amino acids. Germline V gene data show CDR1 as MNHNY and CDR2 as SVGAGI (reference sequence). In DNA, the CDR3 is TGTGCCAGCGGCCAGCGAGGGGGAAGGTCAGAGACCCAGTACTTC. Amino acid sequence: CASGQRGGRSETQYF.

This clonotype occurred many times. The chain links TRBV7-8 to TRBJ1-5; D is undetermined. This CDR3 has 14 residues. V gave up 3 bases and J gave up 7 bases, with 13 bases separating them. Germline V gene data show CDR1 as SGHVS and CDR2 as FQNEAQ. Here the CDR3 reads CASSLPGGWQPQHF. CDR3 in DNA: TGTGCCAGCAGCTTGCCCGGTGGGTGGCAGCCCCAGCATTTT. The full variable domain, in which reference TRBV7-8 and TRBJ1-5 provide the parts outside the CDR3, is GAGVSQSPRYKVAKRGQDVALRCDPISGHVSLFWYQQALGQGPEFLTYFQNEAQLDKSGLPSDRFFAERPEGSVSTLKIQRTQQEDSAVYLCASSLPGGWQPQHFGDGTRLSIL.

This clonotype was observed many times. The gene calls are TRBV7-2 and TRBJ2-7; 7 nucleotides line up with TRBD2. V lost 1 base and J lost 5; bases outside the gene matches: 5. CDR3 length: 14 residues. CDR1 is SGHTA and CDR2 is FQGNSA in the germline V gene. CDR3 coding DNA: TGTGCCAGCAGCTTAGGCGGGAGCCAGAACGAGCAGTACTTC. It encodes CASSLGGSQNEQYF.

This clonotype has a count of ten or more. The chain has TRBV7-2 and TRBJ2-3; no clear D gene. V was shortened by 4 bases and J by 2 bases, with 4 bases between the two germline ends. The CDR3 extends over 12 amino acids. Germline CDR1 reads SGHTA; CDR2 reads FQGNSA. The CDR3 region has the DNA TGTGCCAGCAGCTCCTACACAGATACGCAGTATTTT. This translates into CASSSYTDTQYF.

Many counts were recorded for this clonotype. The chain joins TRBV2 to TRBJ2-1; 10 bases are shared with TRBD2. Per the germline V gene, CDR1 is SNHLY and CDR2 is FYNNEI. V was pared by 7 bases and J by 8 bases, with 11 bases of the junction left unmatched. The CDR3 is 15 residues long. In DNA, the CDR3 is TGTGCCAGCATTAGCGGGGGGACTAGGATCTATGAGCAGTTCTTC. This encodes CASISGGTRIYEQFF.

This clonotype has a count of ten or more. The chain carries TRBV7-6 and TRBJ1-1; a weak D match, TRBD1 (6 bases). The CDR3 totals 13 residues. Germline V gene lookup returns CDR1 SGHVS and CDR2 FNYEAQ. The ends were cut back, 1 base at V and 7 bases at J, with 10 bases in the middle. In DNA, the CDR3 is TGTGCCAGCAGCTTAGGAGGGGGGGTTGAAGCTTTCTTT. The encoded protein is CASSLGGGVEAFF.

This clonotype was detected ten times or more. The chain joins TRBV6-2 or TRBV6-3 to TRBJ2-7; a weak D match, TRBD1 (6 bases). The germline gives CDR1 MNHEY, CDR2 SVGEGT. Trimming cost V 1 base and J 2 bases, with 9 bases left between them. The CDR3 is made up of 14 amino acids. CDR3 sequence: CASSYYRVTYEQYF. The DNA of the CDR3 is TGTGCCAGCAGTTACTACAGGGTAACCTACGAGCAGTACTTC.

Comments on this clonotype: At one of its ends the junction is not consistent with the germline gene, which may arise from a read error. The rearrangement joins TRBV7-2 to TRBJ2-3, with 7 bases matching TRBD2. CDR1 is SGHTA, CDR2 FQGNSA, per germline. This CDR3 region has 14 residues. In nucleotides, the CDR3 is TGTGCCAGCAGTTTACTGGGGACTACAGCTACGCAGTATTTT. This translates into CASSLLGTTATQYF. Drawing the rest from reference TRBV7-2 and TRBJ2-3, the complete variable domain is GAGVSQSPSNKVTEKGKDVELRCDPISGHTALYWYRQSLGQGLEFLIYFQGNSAPDKSGLPSDRFSAERTGGSVSTLTIQRTQQEDSAVYLCASSLLGTTATQYFGPGTRLTVL.

This clonotype has a count of ten or more. This chain's CDR3 is CASSLVTGDTEAFF. The DNA for the CDR3 is TGTGCCAGCAGCTTAGTTACAGGGGACACTGAAGCTTTCTTT. V and J are TRBV7-6 and TRBJ1-1; 7 bases line up with TRBD1. Germline CDR1 reads SGHVS; CDR2 reads FNYEAQ. J gave up 3 bases and V 1 base, and 2 bases lay outside the gene matches. CDR3 length: 14 residues.

CDR3 loop: CASSLEAGTLRDTQYF. For the CDR3, the DNA is TGCGCCAGCAGCTTGGAAGCGGGGACTCTTCGAGATACGCAGTATTTT. The rearrangement uses TRBV5-1 and TRBJ2-3; 7 bases agree with TRBD2. Germline lookup yields CDR1 SGHRS and CDR2 YFSETQ. The V and J ends lost 0 bases and 5 bases, in that order; junction bases with no gene match: 9. This CDR3 has 16 amino acids.